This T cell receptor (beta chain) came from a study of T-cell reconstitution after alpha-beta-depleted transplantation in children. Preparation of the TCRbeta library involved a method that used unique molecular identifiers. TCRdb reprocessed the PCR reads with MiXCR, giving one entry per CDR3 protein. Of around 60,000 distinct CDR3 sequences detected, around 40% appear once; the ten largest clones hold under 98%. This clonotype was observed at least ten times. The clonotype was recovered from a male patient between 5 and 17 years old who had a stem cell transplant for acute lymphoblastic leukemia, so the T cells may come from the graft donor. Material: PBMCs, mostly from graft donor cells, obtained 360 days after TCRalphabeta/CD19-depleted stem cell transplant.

This CDR3 reads CASSHWPRTSGRVYEQYF. Written as DNA, the CDR3 is TGTGCCAGCAGCCATTGGCCCAGGACTAGCGGGAGAGTTTACGAGCAGTACTTC. The chain employs TRBV11-1 and TRBJ2-7; 13 bases match TRBD2. CDR3 length: 18 residues. The V gene's germline CDR1 is SGHAT and CDR2 FQDESV (reference sequence). J was trimmed by 4 bases and V by 5 bases; bases with no gene match: 14.